The present entry profiles one T cell receptor (beta chain) with its context. As yet, its antigen is unknown. The record originates from a study of T cell responses to AZD1222 COVID-19 vaccine. Study summary: The study pooled second doses at about 4 or about 12 weeks. Study results and caveats: Of spike-specific TCRs, nearly half reportedly target regions left unmutated in variants. Repertoires in all cases were sampled only once the peak T cell response had passed.

V dropped 9 bases and J dropped 2 bases, with 10 bases sitting between them. Germline CDR1 is MNHEY and CDR2 is SMNVEV (reference sequence). This CDR3 is 12 amino acids long. Assay used: immunoSEQ multiplex PCR; TCRdb lists only in-frame clones, some missing. Found here are about 120,000 clones, roughly 89% of them singletons; the top ten hold 5.4%. The sample in question was peripheral blood, obtained on day 0 of AZD1222 vaccination. The chain uses TRBV27 and TRBJ1-2, with D perhaps matching TRBD1 (6 bases). This clonotype was sampled from an adult in good health. CDR3 region: CASRQGNYGYTF. CDR3 nucleotides: TGTGCCAGTCGGCAGGGGAACTATGGCTACACCTTC.